The next 27 T cell receptor beta chains were all read from a single sample in a study of CD8 T cells in ankylosing spondylitis. TCRdb redid the calling of the 5' RACE reads with MiXCR, one entry per CDR3 protein. The sample lists around 250,000 distinct CDR3 sequences; roughly 32% were seen once. The sequenced sample was blood, either unsorted or a sorted T cell fraction (not recorded which). These receptors all come from a male donor with ankylosing spondylitis or in good health (not recorded which).

Turning to this clonotype: One end of the junction fails to match germline, which may point to a read error. The CDR3 DNA sequence: TGTGCCAGCAGTTACTCGCTGAGGTCGGGGAACCCCGGGGAGCTGTTTTTT. Protein product: CASSYSLRSGNPGELFF. The genes are TRBV6-5 and TRBJ2-2, with D possibly matching TRBD2 (5 bases). This CDR3 has 17 amino acids. Germline CDR1 is MNHEY and CDR2 is SVGAGI.

This clonotype was found a few times. The genes are TRBV12-3 or TRBV12-4 and TRBJ2-7; D might be TRBD1 (5 bases). V was pared by 5 bases and J by 9 bases, with 17 bases between. This CDR3 contains 13 residues. CDR3 sequence: CASSANRRRWQYF. CDR3 coding DNA: TGTGCCAGCAGTGCAAACAGGCGCCGATGGCAGTACTTC.

The V and J genes are TRBV12-3 or TRBV12-4 and TRBJ2-3, with a possible D match to TRBD1 (6 bases). Trimming took 7 bases from V and 4 from J, leaving 12 bases between them. This CDR3 comprises 13 residues. This CDR3 reads CASNINRADTQYF. The DNA of the CDR3 is TGTGCCAGCAATATAAACAGGGCAGATACGCAGTATTTT.

CDR3 in amino acids: CASSRGENTEAFF. The CDR3 region has the DNA TGTGCCAGCAGTAGGGGGGAAAACACTGAAGCTTTCTTT. The chain is built from TRBV6-1 and TRBJ1-1, with D possibly being TRBD1 (6 bases). V dropped 5 bases and J dropped 2 bases, with 9 bases sitting between them. CDR3 size: 13 residues. Germline values: CDR1 MNHNS, CDR2 SASEGT.

The V gene is TRBV5-1, the J gene TRBJ2-3, with D uncertain. Trimming took 0 bases from V and 5 from J, leaving 7 bases between them. The CDR3 contains 13 residues. Looked up from germline, CDR1 is SGHRS and CDR2 is YFSETQ. DNA of the CDR3: TGCGCCAGCAGCTTGGCGGCGTTAGATACGCAGTATTTT. Protein product: CASSLAALDTQYF.

This clonotype was found a few times. The chain joins TRBV15 to TRBJ1-6; D not certain. Between the trimmed V and J ends, which lost 3 bases and 9 bases, there was a span of 6 bases. Germline V gene data show CDR1 as LNHNV and CDR2 as YYDKDF (reference sequence). The CDR3 runs to 12 residues. CDR3 bases: TGTGCCACCAGCAGCGGCTTTTCACCCCTCCACTTT. Translation: CATSSGFSPLHF.

V and J are TRBV10-3 and TRBJ2-5; either TRBD1 or TRBD2 may supply D (6 bases each). Germline values: CDR1 ENHRY, CDR2 SYGVKD. The CDR3 consists of 12 residues. V shed 10 bases and J shed 5 bases, with 14 bases lying between them. The DNA for the CDR3 is TGTGCCACACGGGGGCCGGACGAGACCCAGTACTTC. Encoded protein: CATRGPDETQYF.

The chain has TRBV10-3 and TRBJ2-3; D unresolved. Trimming left V 2 bases short and J 0 bases short, with 9 bases between. The CDR3 covers 15 residues. Germline CDR1 ENHRY, CDR2 SYGVKD. CDR3: CAISEDGSSTDTQYF. For the CDR3, the DNA is TGTGCCATCAGTGAGGACGGGTCTAGCACAGATACGCAGTATTTT.

This chain uses TRBV11-2 with TRBJ2-1; TRBD2 might be the D (7 bases). V lost 6 bases to trimming and J lost 4 bases, with 19 bases between them. Germline CDR1 is SGHAT and CDR2 is FQNNGV. CDR3 length equals 16 residues. CDR3 sequence reads: CASRKMRGQLYNEQFF. Written as DNA, the CDR3 is TGTGCCAGCAGGAAAATGCGGGGGCAATTATACAATGAGCAGTTCTTC. Using reference TRBV11-2 and TRBJ2-1 for the parts outside the CDR3, the full variable domain is EAGVAQSPRYKIIEKRQSVAFWCNPISGHATLYWYQQILGQGPKLLIQFQNNGVVDDSQLPKDRFSAERLKGVDSTLKIQPAKLEDSAVYLCASRKMRGQLYNEQFFGPGTRLTVL.

This clonotype came up once. The chain recombines TRBV27 with TRBJ2-1; D is unresolved. There are 14 residues in the CDR3. CDR1 is MNHEY, CDR2 SMNVEV, per germline (reference sequence). Trimming removed 0 bases at V and 4 bases at J, with 7 bases between. The CDR3 reads CASSLSRQYNEQFF. In nucleotides, the CDR3 is TGTGCCAGCAGTTTATCGCGTCAGTACAATGAGCAGTTCTTC.

The table lists this clonotype with a few counts. The chain has TRBV18 and TRBJ2-7; no reliable D call. The CDR3 is made up of 15 amino acids. CDR1 is KGHSH and CDR2 is LQKENI in the germline V gene. V was shortened by 3 bases and J by 0 bases, with 12 bases between the two germline ends. The CDR3 region is CASSPNQQTSYEQYF. In DNA form, the CDR3 reads TGTGCCAGCTCACCCAACCAGCAGACCTCCTACGAGCAGTACTTC.

The CDR3 protein is CASSLETGYTF. The CDR3 nucleotides are TGTGCCAGCAGTTTAGAGACTGGCTACACCTTC. The V call is TRBV12-3 or TRBV12-4, the J call TRBJ1-2; D gene uncertain. Trimming stripped 1 base from V and 7 bases from J, with 4 bases between. The length of the CDR3 is 11 residues.

The table lists this clonotype with a few counts. V is TRBV7-2 and J is TRBJ2-5, with 12 nucleotides matching TRBD2. The CDR3 is 15 amino acids. V was clipped by 6 bases and J by 5 bases; unmatched bases: 7. Germline CDR1 reads SGHTA; CDR2 reads FQGNSA. This CDR3 reads CASSLTSGGLETQYF. The CDR3 DNA is TGTGCCAGCAGTTTAACTAGCGGGGGGCTGGAGACCCAGTACTTC.

The rearrangement joins TRBV5-1 to TRBJ2-3; D is undetermined. The germline gives CDR1 SGHRS, CDR2 YFSETQ. The V end lost 5 bases, the J end lost 5 bases, and 12 bases lay between the germline ends. This CDR3 is built from 13 residues. CDR3 DNA: TGCGCCAGCAGTCCAGCGCGGAGAGATACGCAGTATTTT. Translating gives CASSPARRDTQYF.

The V and J genes are TRBV7-7 and TRBJ2-2; D not certain. The V gene lost 4 bases and the J gene lost 6 bases, with 18 bases spanning the gap. Germline CDR1 reads SSHAT; CDR2 reads FNYEAQ (reference sequence). The CDR3 runs to 16 residues. This chain's CDR3 is CASSSLPEAYAGELFF. CDR3 nucleotide sequence: TGTGCCAGCAGCTCTCTTCCTGAGGCGTATGCCGGGGAGCTGTTTTTT.

This clonotype was picked up a small number of times. The gene calls are TRBV27 and TRBJ2-7, with D perhaps matching TRBD1 (6 bases). V lost 4 bases and J 0 bases, leaving 10 bases between the germline ends. Germline lookup yields CDR1 MNHEY and CDR2 SMNVEV (reference sequence). The length of the CDR3 is 14 residues. The CDR3 region has the DNA TGTGCCAGCAGTTCCTCGGACAGCTCCTACGAGCAGTACTTC. This codes for CASSSSDSSYEQYF.

The chain carries TRBV5-6 and TRBJ1-2, with 7 bases lining up with TRBD1. V was clipped by 4 bases and J by 3 bases; unmatched bases: 9. The CDR3 loop spans 15 amino acids. Germline CDR1 and CDR2: SGHDT and YYEEEE. CDR3 loop: CASSPQRTGDYGYTF. The CDR3 DNA sequence: TGTGCCAGCAGCCCCCAAAGGACAGGCGACTATGGCTACACCTTC. Variable domain in full (rest from reference TRBV5-6 and TRBJ1-2): DAGVTQSPTHLIKTRGQQVTLRCSPKSGHDTVSWYQQALGQGPQFIFQYYEEEERQRGNFPDRFSGHQFPNYSSELNVNALLLGDSALYLCASSPQRTGDYGYTFGSGTRLTVV.

This clonotype was seen only a few times. The rearrangement uses TRBV12-3 or TRBV12-4 and TRBJ2-3; D call uncertain. Trimming removed 0 bases from V and 4 bases from J, with 5 bases in between. The CDR3 covers 13 residues. The CDR3 protein is CASSLALPDTQYF. The CDR3 region has the DNA TGTGCCAGCAGTTTAGCGCTACCAGATACGCAGTATTTT.

This clonotype was seen only a few times. The genes are TRBV12-3 or TRBV12-4 and TRBJ1-5; perhaps TRBD1 as D (6 bases). This CDR3 region has 15 residues. V gave up 6 bases and J gave up 3 bases, with 15 bases separating them. This chain's CDR3 is CASSPVWGPNQPQHF. The DNA of the CDR3 is TGTGCCAGCAGCCCTGTATGGGGGCCCAATCAGCCCCAGCATTTT.

The sample holds a few counts of this clonotype. The chain has TRBV11-1 and TRBJ2-1; the D gene is possibly TRBD2 (6 bases). Germline loops: CDR1 SGHAT, CDR2 FQDESV (reference sequence). V gave up 8 bases and J gave up 6 bases, with 17 bases separating them. This CDR3 is built from 14 residues. The CDR3 region is CASCLGGYGNEQFF. The CDR3 DNA reads TGTGCCAGCTGCCTCGGGGGATACGGCAATGAGCAGTTCTTC.

This clonotype occurred a few times. The chain employs TRBV29-1 and TRBJ1-4; D perhaps matches TRBD1 (5 bases). This CDR3 is built from 13 residues. Trimming stripped 6 bases from V and 7 bases from J, with 15 bases between. Germline V gene sequence: CDR1 SQVTM, CDR2 ANQGSEA. The CDR3: CSVQDSGSEKLFF. CDR3 bases: TGCAGCGTCCAAGACAGTGGGAGTGAAAAACTGTTTTTT.

The V and J genes are TRBV12-3 or TRBV12-4 and TRBJ1-1; D remains ambiguous. The CDR3 totals 14 residues. V lost 3 bases, J lost 0 bases, and 8 bases lay in between. This chain's CDR3 is CASSLFAVNTEAFF. The DNA of the CDR3 is TGTGCCAGCAGTTTGTTTGCAGTGAACACTGAAGCTTTCTTT.

This clonotype was seen a few times. V gene TRBV20-1 combines with J gene TRBJ2-1, with 10 positions matching TRBD1. The J segment lost 4 bases and the V segment lost 6 bases, leaving 6 bases of the junction unmatched. The CDR3 is 14 residues long. Germline V CDR1 and CDR2: DFQATT, SNEGSKA (reference sequence). The CDR3 DNA follows: TGCAGTGCGACGACAGGGGGCGGGTACAATGAGCAGTTCTTC. Translation: CSATTGGGYNEQFF.

This clonotype showed up just a few times. The rearrangement uses TRBV20-1 and TRBJ1-1; D is perhaps TRBD1 (5 bases). V gave up 6 bases and J gave up 0 bases, with 14 bases separating them. Germline CDR1 and CDR2: DFQATT and SNEGSKA (reference sequence). The CDR3 is 14 residues long. CDR3 bases: TGCAGTGCCGCCAGACAGCCCGTGAACACTGAAGCTTTCTTT. It is translated as CSAARQPVNTEAFF.

The V gene is TRBV20-1, the J gene TRBJ2-6, with 11 nucleotides matching TRBD1. This CDR3 has 17 amino acids. Germline lookup yields CDR1 DFQATT and CDR2 SNEGSKA (reference sequence). V lost 2 bases and J lost 1; bases outside the gene matches: 4. The CDR3 loop reads CSARPGTGGSGANVLTF. DNA for the CDR3: TGCAGTGCTAGACCCGGGACAGGGGGTTCTGGGGCCAACGTCCTGACTTTC.

This clonotype appeared many times. V is TRBV7-2 and J is TRBJ2-7; TRBD1 matches at 7 bases. The V segment lost 2 bases and the J segment 5 bases; nucleotides outside the gene matches: 9. Germline-derived CDR1 and CDR2 are SGHTA and FQGNSA. The CDR3 has 15 amino acids. The CDR3 spells CASSLMATGPHEQYF. The DNA for the CDR3 is TGTGCCAGCAGCTTAATGGCGACAGGGCCCCACGAGCAGTACTTC.

The chain uses TRBV12-3 or TRBV12-4 and TRBJ1-1; TRBD1 might be the D (6 bases). The CDR3 has 14 residues. Trimming took 4 bases from V and 4 from J, leaving 13 bases between them. CDR3 DNA: TGTGCCAGCAGTTGGGTTGGGGGCGCCACTGAAGCTTTCTTT. It translates to CASSWVGGATEAFF.